This T cell receptor (beta chain) comes out of a study of cytomegalovirus exposure and HLA in healthy donors. Study overall: Among 150 million to 200 million T cells, an earlier analysis found 117 million unique TCR beta sequences.

From germline, CDR1 is SGDLS and CDR2 YYNGEE. With V trimmed by 0 bases and J by 7 bases, 6 bases remained unmatched. The CDR3 runs to 16 residues. General study findings and limits: Presence/absence results assume similar sequencing depth per donor, which may not hold. When the data were analyzed later, several of the most significant clusters appeared to be linked to common viral pathogens. It was likely that a cluster of highly shared sequence variants was a sequencing artifact.

PCR employed 60 Vbeta and 13 Jbeta primers. The method was immunoSEQ multiplex PCR; TCRdb's version includes in-frame clones alone and lacks a portion of them. In the table there are some 100,000 clones, approximately 72% of which are singletons. In its sample, this clone was seen a few times. Its antigen is unidentified. The gene calls are TRBV9 and TRBJ2-1, with TRBD2 identical over 11 bases. This receptor was identified in a woman aged 40 to 50 in good health and CMV-seronegative. Material: PBMCs. The CDR3 loop reads CASSVDLAGGRNEQFF. The DNA for the CDR3 is TGTGCCAGCAGCGTAGACCTAGCGGGGGGTAGGAATGAGCAGTTCTTC.